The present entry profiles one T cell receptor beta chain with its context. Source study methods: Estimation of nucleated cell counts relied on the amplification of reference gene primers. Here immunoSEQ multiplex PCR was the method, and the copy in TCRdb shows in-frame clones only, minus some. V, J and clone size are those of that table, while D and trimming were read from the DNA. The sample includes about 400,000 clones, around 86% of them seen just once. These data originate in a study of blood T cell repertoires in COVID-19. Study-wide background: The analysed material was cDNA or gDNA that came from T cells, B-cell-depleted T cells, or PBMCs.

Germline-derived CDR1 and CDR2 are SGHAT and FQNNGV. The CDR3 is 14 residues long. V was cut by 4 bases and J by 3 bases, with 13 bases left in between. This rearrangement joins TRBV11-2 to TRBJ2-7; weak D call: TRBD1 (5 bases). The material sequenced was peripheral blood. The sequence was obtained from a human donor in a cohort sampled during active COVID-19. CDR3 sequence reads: CASSSLGQGYEQYF. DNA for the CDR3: TGTGCCAGCAGCTCGCTTGGGCAGGGCTACGAGCAGTACTTC.